The 4 T cell receptor beta chains given below trace back to one sample, sequenced in a study of blood T cell repertoires in COVID-19. Some clones are missing from TCRdb's copy, which holds only in-frame ones; the method was immunoSEQ multiplex PCR. Of roughly 28,000 clones in the sample, roughly nine tenths were seen once. Source material: peripheral blood. All receptors come from a human donor in a cohort sampled during active COVID-19.

V and J are TRBV6-6 and TRBJ2-7; D gene unclear. Germline lookup yields CDR1 MNHNY and CDR2 SVGAGI (reference sequence). V lost 5 bases and J lost 2, with 13 bases in between. The CDR3 loop spans 14 amino acids. In DNA form, the CDR3 reads TGTGCCAGCAGTGGCGGTAAATTAACCTACGAGCAGTACTTC. Its protein is CASSGGKLTYEQYF.

CDR3 region: CATSDSSGGSTDTQYF. The DNA of the CDR3 is TGTGCCACCAGTGATTCGAGCGGGGGGAGCACAGATACGCAGTATTTT. The rearrangement joins TRBV24-1 to TRBJ2-3; 9 nucleotides line up with TRBD2. Germline V lookup: CDR1 KGHDR, CDR2 SFDVKD. Trimming took 2 bases from V and 0 from J; bases not matched to a gene: 2. This CDR3 region has 16 residues.

The chain has TRBV3-1 (or the pseudogene TRBV3-2) and TRBJ2-2, with 10 bases fitting TRBD2. The J segment lost 6 bases and the V segment lost 0 bases, leaving 7 bases of the junction unmatched. The CDR3 runs 17 residues. Germline loops: CDR1 LGHDT, CDR2 YNNKEL (reference sequence). CDR3 sequence: CASSQEKRGGRAGELFF. The CDR3 bases are TGTGCCAGCAGCCAAGAGAAGCGGGGGGGCCGCGCCGGGGAGCTGTTTTTT.

This clone was picked up one time. V usage is TRBV12-5 and J usage is TRBJ1-2; TRBD1 matches 7 bases. CDR1 is LGHNT, CDR2 FRNRAP, per germline. The J segment lost 2 bases and the V segment lost 4 bases, leaving 4 bases of the junction unmatched. The CDR3 covers 14 residues. In DNA, the CDR3 is TGTGCTAGTGGTTCGACGACAGGGAACTATGGCTACACCTTC. Translating gives CASGSTTGNYGYTF.